The next 30 T cell receptor beta chains were all read from a single sample in a study of response to subunit inactivated influenza vaccine. Each CDR3 protein is one row after TCRdb ran MiXCR on the RT-PCR reads. Of some 540,000 distinct CDR3 sequences detected, 20% to 25% appear once; the ten largest clones hold 2.5% to 3%. This sample also belongs to another study, concerning T cells expressing NK-cell markers. That study reports: Production of TCR beta cDNA relied on 5'RACE template switching with UMIs.

Specimen: CD4+ T cells sorted from PBMCs, collected about 12 days after vaccination. The source is a man in his forties or fifties who received an inactivated influenza vaccine.

In its sample, this clonotype was seen a few times. CDR3 nucleotide sequence: TGTGCCAGCAGTAGAGGACTAGCGGGAGTTTCCGAGCAGTACTTC. Its translation is CASSRGLAGVSEQYF. The chain joins TRBV6-2 or TRBV6-3 to TRBJ2-7, with 13 bases lining up with TRBD2. Unmatched junction bases numbered 7, after V lost 5 bases and J lost 6 bases. CDR3 length: 15 amino acids. CDR1 and CDR2 (germline): MNHEY, SVGEGT.

This sequence joins TRBV28 and TRBJ2-2; 8 nucleotides line up with TRBD2. The CDR3 is 14 amino acids. J lost 2 bases, V lost 8 bases, and 4 bases had no gene match. Germline values: CDR1 MDHEN, CDR2 SYDVKM. The CDR3: CASAGRGNTGELFF. The CDR3 nucleotides read TGTGCCAGCGCCGGGAGGGGCAACACCGGGGAGCTGTTTTTT.

This clonotype occurred once. V is TRBV20-1 and J is TRBJ2-2, with D perhaps TRBD2 (5 bases). In germline, CDR1 is DFQATT, CDR2 SNEGSKA (reference sequence). V was clipped by 6 bases and J by 0 bases, with 14 bases between them. CDR3 length equals 15 residues. The CDR3 spells CSAASTNTNTGELFF. In nucleotides, the CDR3 is TGCAGTGCCGCCTCGACTAACACGAACACCGGGGAGCTGTTTTTT.

The chain combines TRBV9 with TRBJ2-2; TRBD1 is a possible D gene (5 bases). Germline CDR1 SGDLS, CDR2 YYNGEE. Trimming left V 3 bases short and J 1 base short, with 7 bases between. The length of the CDR3 is 14 residues. Here the CDR3 reads CASSGRGNTGELFF. The CDR3 DNA reads as TGTGCCAGCAGCGGAAGGGGGAACACCGGGGAGCTGTTTTTT. Based on the CDR3 plus reference TRBV9 and TRBJ2-2, the full variable domain is DSGVTQTPKHLITATGQRVTLRCSPRSGDLSVYWYQQSLDQGLQFLIQYYNGEERAKGNILERFSAQQFPDLHSELNLSSLELGDSALYFCASSGRGNTGELFFGEGSRLTVL.

The chain uses TRBV9 and TRBJ1-5, with a possible D match to TRBD1 (5 bases). Trimming shortened V by 6 bases and J by 7 bases, and 20 bases separated the two germline ends. Germline V gives CDR1 SGDLS, CDR2 YYNGEE. The CDR3 has 15 amino acids. The CDR3 sequence: CASNRGEGWGQPQHF. CDR3 DNA sequence: TGTGCCAGCAACCGGGGAGAGGGATGGGGCCAGCCCCAGCATTTT.

This clonotype was detected only a few times. This chain uses TRBV15 with TRBJ1-5; D is unclear. Trimming shortened V by 2 bases and J by 3 bases, and 14 bases separated the two germline ends. Germline lookup yields CDR1 LNHNV and CDR2 YYDKDF (reference sequence). The CDR3 length is 16 residues. CDR3 DNA: TGTGCCACCAGCAGAACCCTTGGAGCACCCAATCAGCCCCAGCATTTT. This codes for CATSRTLGAPNQPQHF.

This clonotype was detected only a few times. The chain combines TRBV18 with TRBJ1-1; D gene uncertain. Trimming cost V 4 bases and J 1 base, with 7 bases left between them. In germline, CDR1 is KGHSH, CDR2 LQKENI. This CDR3 spans 13 amino acids. The CDR3 region is CASSHDKNTEAFF. The CDR3 DNA follows: TGTGCCAGCTCACACGACAAGAACACTGAAGCTTTCTTT.

The chain uses TRBV7-9 and TRBJ2-1; 10 bases map to TRBD2. The V gene end was trimmed by 2 bases and the J gene end by 4 bases; junction bases not matched to a gene: 5. Per germline, CDR1 SEHNR and CDR2 FQNEAQ (reference sequence). The CDR3 totals 16 residues. CDR3 sequence reads: CASSLSSGRPYNEQFF. CDR3 sequence (DNA): TGTGCCAGCAGCTTATCTAGCGGGAGACCTTACAATGAGCAGTTCTTC.

The chain's CDR3 is CATSRWAGSETQYF. The CDR3 DNA is TGTGCCACCAGCAGGTGGGCAGGGAGCGAGACCCAGTACTTC. The rearrangement joins TRBV15 to TRBJ2-5; D is perhaps TRBD1 or TRBD2 (5 bases each). The CDR3 consists of 14 residues. CDR1 is LNHNV and CDR2 is YYDKDF in the germline V gene (reference sequence). V was cut by 3 bases and J by 5 bases, with 13 bases left in between.

V and J are TRBV4-3 and TRBJ2-7, with a weak D call TRBD2 (6 bases). Trimming pared 0 bases from V and 0 bases from J, leaving 15 bases between. The germline CDR1 and CDR2 sequences are LGHNA and YSLEER. The CDR3 has 17 amino acids. The CDR3 protein is CASSQDLEGINSYEQYF. CDR3 nucleotides: TGCGCCAGCAGCCAAGATTTGGAGGGGATAAACTCCTACGAGCAGTACTTC.

This clonotype appeared many times. A read error is possible here, since a much larger clone lies one base away. The J gene is TRBJ2-5, the V gene TRBV5-8; D is undetermined. The length of the CDR3 is 13 residues. In germline, CDR1 is SGHTS, CDR2 YDEGEE. V lost 2 bases to trimming and J lost 5 bases, with 10 bases between them. CDR3 sequence: CASSFGQYETQYF. The DNA of the CDR3 is TGTGCCAGCAGCTTCGGGCAGTACGAGACCCAGTACTTC.

This chain uses TRBV20-1 with TRBJ1-4; D is unresolved. The CDR3 runs to 12 residues. The ends were cut back, 2 bases at V and 6 bases at J, with 7 bases in the middle. CDR1 is DFQATT, CDR2 SNEGSKA, per germline (reference sequence). CDR3 region: CSARSADEKLFF. In DNA, the CDR3 is TGCAGTGCTAGATCGGCGGATGAAAAACTGTTTTTT.

The chain recombines TRBV4-2 with TRBJ2-7; 8 bases are shared with TRBD1. V was pared by 0 bases and J by 5 bases, with 6 bases of the junction left unmatched. This CDR3 has 15 residues. Germline CDR1 LGHNA, CDR2 YNFKEQ. Written as DNA, the CDR3 is TGTGCCAGCAGCCAAGATTCGGACAGGGCGGACGAGCAGTACTTC. Translated, it gives CASSQDSDRADEQYF.

This clonotype turned up a few times. The chain employs TRBV27 and TRBJ2-3; 9 positions agree with TRBD1. Germline CDR1 MNHEY, CDR2 SMNVEV (reference sequence). Losses at the gene ends were 5 bases for V and 6 bases for J; bases not matched to a gene: 9. CDR3 length equals 15 residues. CDR3 in amino acids: CASSPRRTGADTQYF. The CDR3 region has the DNA TGTGCCAGCAGTCCGCGGCGGACAGGGGCGGATACGCAGTATTTT.

This chain uses TRBV15 with TRBJ2-1; 12 nucleotides align to TRBD2. The germline V gene encodes CDR1 LNHNV and CDR2 YYDKDF (reference sequence). The CDR3 runs to 16 residues. V dropped 5 bases and J dropped 8; count of bases not matched to a gene: 10. The CDR3 DNA reads as TGTGCCACCAGCGGCGGAGGACTAGCGGGAAACTATGAGCAGTTCTTC. This sequence encodes CATSGGGLAGNYEQFF. Full variable domain (missing parts from reference TRBV15 and TRBJ2-1): DAMVIQNPRYQVTQFGKPVTLSCSQTLNHNVMYWYQQKSSQAPKLLFHYYDKDFNNEADTPDNFQSRRPNTSFCFLDIRSPGLGDTAMYLCATSGGGLAGNYEQFFGPGTRLTVL.

This chain uses TRBV3-1 with TRBJ2-2; 11 nucleotides match TRBD2. The CDR3 has 18 residues. Trimming at V came to 2 bases and at J to 6 bases, leaving 11 bases not matched to a gene. Germline CDR1 and CDR2: LGHDT and YNNKEL (reference sequence). The CDR3 protein is CASSQFGTSGSLSGELFF. The CDR3 DNA follows: TGTGCCAGCAGCCAATTCGGGACTAGCGGAAGTCTGTCCGGGGAGCTGTTTTTT.

This chain joins TRBV10-3 and TRBJ2-7; 10 bases agree with TRBD2. Per the germline V gene, CDR1 is ENHRY and CDR2 is SYGVKD. V trimming: 7 bases; J trimming: 3 bases; junction bases outside the gene matches: 6. The CDR3 has 14 residues. CDR3 DNA: TGTGCCATCATGAGCGGGAGGGCCCACTACGAGCAGTACTTC. Amino acids: CAIMSGRAHYEQYF.

This chain connects TRBV27 to TRBJ2-7, with D possibly matching TRBD1 (6 bases). V gave up 5 bases and J gave up 2 bases, with 13 bases separating them. The CDR3 sequence is 14 residues long. CDR1 and CDR2 from the germline V gene are MNHEY and SMNVEV (reference sequence). The CDR3 DNA sequence: TGTGCCAGCAGTCTCAACAGGGCAACCTACGAGCAGTACTTC. Translating gives CASSLNRATYEQYF.

This rearrangement joins TRBV18 to TRBJ2-5; D is unclear. Germline lookup yields CDR1 KGHSH and CDR2 LQKENI. The CDR3 length is 13 residues. Deletions cut 3 bases from V and 5 bases from J, with 10 bases between. This CDR3 reads CASSPFSSETQYF. The CDR3 DNA reads as TGTGCCAGCTCACCTTTCTCTAGTGAGACCCAGTACTTC.

This clonotype was observed a handful of times. This chain links TRBV27 with TRBJ2-3, with no clear D. This CDR3 is 16 amino acids long. Germline values: CDR1 MNHEY, CDR2 SMNVEV (reference sequence). Trimming removed 2 bases from V and 0 bases from J, with 12 bases in between. CDR3 sequence: CASSLRFLISTDTQYF. CDR3 sequence (DNA): TGTGCCAGCAGTTTACGGTTCTTAATTAGCACAGATACGCAGTATTTT.

In this sample, this clonotype turned up a few times. This chain joins TRBV20-1 and TRBJ2-1; 12 bases match TRBD2. Germline V gene sequence: CDR1 DFQATT, CDR2 SNEGSKA (reference sequence). The V segment lost 4 bases and the J segment 0 bases; nucleotides outside the gene matches: 10. CDR3 length: 18 amino acids. CDR3 residues: CSATGLAGGRSSYNEQFF. In DNA, the CDR3 is TGCAGTGCTACGGGACTAGCGGGCGGGCGCAGCTCCTACAATGAGCAGTTCTTC.

The rearrangement uses TRBV12-3 or TRBV12-4 and TRBJ1-5; possible D gene TRBD1, 6 bases. V dropped 3 bases and J dropped 0 bases, with 18 bases sitting between them. CDR3 length equals 18 residues. The CDR3 sequence: CASSFTGQTSHSNQPQHF. Here the CDR3 DNA reads TGTGCCAGCAGTTTCACCGGACAGACCTCTCATAGCAATCAGCCCCAGCATTTT.

This clonotype was counted between two and nine times. The gene calls are TRBV7-2 and TRBJ1-2, with no clear D. There are 13 residues in the CDR3. The V end was cut by 8 bases, the J end by 5 bases, with 15 bases between. The V gene's germline CDR1 is SGHTA and CDR2 FQGNSA. The CDR3 DNA sequence: TGTGCCAGCGAATCCCGCGCGGGATATGGCTACACCTTC. It yields the protein CASESRAGYGYTF. Full variable domain (remainder filled in from reference TRBV7-2 and TRBJ1-2): GAGVSQSPSNKVTEKGKDVELRCDPISGHTALYWYRQSLGQGLEFLIYFQGNSAPDKSGLPSDRFSAERTGGSVSTLTIQRTQQEDSAVYLCASESRAGYGYTFGSGTRLTVV.

This clonotype was counted between two and nine times. This chain uses TRBV4-3 with TRBJ1-2; perhaps TRBD1 as D (6 bases). Trimming shortened V by 1 base and J by 2 bases, and 14 bases separated the two germline ends. The CDR3 is 16 residues long. CDR1 and CDR2 (germline): LGHNA, YSLEER. CDR3 protein: CASSQAVTTGNYGYTF. CDR3 bases: TGCGCCAGCAGCCAAGCGGTAACAACAGGGAACTATGGCTACACCTTC.

This chain joins TRBV29-1 and TRBJ2-1, with a weak D call TRBD2 (7 bases). Germline CDR1 reads SQVTM; CDR2 reads ANQGSEA. CDR3 length: 12 residues. V was pared by 3 bases and J by 9 bases, with 12 bases between. The CDR3 region is CSVDAGEGEQFF. In DNA form, the CDR3 reads TGCAGCGTTGACGCAGGGGAGGGTGAGCAGTTCTTC.

This rearrangement joins TRBV14 to TRBJ1-2; no reliable D call. V shed 4 bases and J shed 4 bases, with 16 bases lying between them. CDR3 length: 15 residues. The germline V gene encodes CDR1 SGHDN and CDR2 FVKESK. DNA of the CDR3: TGTGCCAGCAGCCCCCTTGGCGGGGAGGGCTATGGCTACACCTTC. This encodes CASSPLGGEGYGYTF.

Notes on this clonotype: Compared with germline, one end of the junction differs, possibly owing to a read error. The chain joins TRBV2 to TRBJ2-5; D might be TRBD2 (6 bases). The CDR3 totals 10 residues. Germline-derived CDR1 and CDR2 are SNHLY and FYNNEI. As DNA, the CDR3 is TGTGCCAGCAGTGGGACTACCGGCCACTTC. Translated, it gives CASSGTTGHF.

The chain employs TRBV2 and TRBJ2-3; D is possibly TRBD2 (5 bases). V lost 8 bases and J lost 1, with 10 bases in between. The CDR3 is 13 residues long. The germline gives CDR1 SNHLY, CDR2 FYNNEI. CDR3 nucleotide sequence: TGTGCCAGCCGGGCCGGGGGCACAGATACGCAGTATTTT. Protein: CASRAGGTDTQYF.

J is TRBJ2-2 and V is TRBV6-1; 10 nucleotides match TRBD2. The V and J ends lost 7 bases and 5 bases, in that order; junction bases with no gene match: 7. CDR3 length: 15 amino acids. Germline CDR1 MNHNS, CDR2 SASEGT. CDR3 in amino acids: CASTLAGVGTGELFF. CDR3 in DNA: TGTGCCAGCACCCTAGCGGGAGTAGGTACCGGGGAGCTGTTTTTT.

This clonotype was found a few times. The chain combines TRBV6-2 or TRBV6-3 with TRBJ2-1; 9 nucleotides match TRBD2. After removal of 0 bases from V and 6 bases from J, the junction contained 9 bases not matched to a gene. The CDR3 loop spans 17 amino acids. Germline V lookup: CDR1 MNHEY, CDR2 SVGEGT. The CDR3 DNA sequence: TGTGCCAGCAGTTACTCGCAAACCGGGACTAGCCGCAATGAGCAGTTCTTC. It specifies CASSYSQTGTSRNEQFF.